These 26 T cell receptor beta chains came from one sample sequenced in a study of cytomegalovirus exposure and HLA in healthy donors. PCR used 60 Vbeta primers and 13 Jbeta primers. Sequenced by immunoSEQ multiplex PCR; TCRdb stores in-frame clones only, minus some. The table records roughly 81,000 clones, roughly 85% of them present only once. The sample consisted of PBMCs. The source of these receptors is a man aged 25 to 40 in good health and CMV-seronegative.

This rearrangement joins TRBV6-6 to TRBJ1-1; weak D call: TRBD1 (6 bases). Germline CDR1 and CDR2: MNHNY and SVGAGI (reference sequence). V lost 4 bases, J lost 1 base, and 16 bases lay in between. This CDR3 has 16 amino acids. DNA for the CDR3: TGTGCCAGCAGTTCAGGGGAGGGATCTAGGAACACTGAAGCTTTCTTT. Amino acid sequence: CASSSGEGSRNTEAFF.

This chain joins TRBV5-6 and TRBJ1-2, with 9 nucleotides matching TRBD1. Trimming cost V 0 bases and J 7 bases; bases outside gene matches: 4. The germline CDR1 and CDR2 sequences are SGHDT and YYEEEE. The CDR3 runs 14 residues. In DNA, the CDR3 is TGTGCCAGCAGCTTGGGTGACAGGGGGGGTGGCTACACCTTC. Translated: CASSLGDRGGGYTF.

The chain has TRBV7-2 and TRBJ2-4; the D is unclear. This CDR3 has 13 residues. Germline-derived CDR1 and CDR2 are SGHTA and FQGNSA. Trimming pared 5 bases from V and 14 bases from J, leaving 19 bases between. The CDR3 protein is CASSPGRHLQKYF. The CDR3 nucleotides are TGTGCCAGCAGCCCCGGCCGACACCTGCAGAAGTACTTC.

The chain is built from TRBV6-1 and TRBJ2-7; no clear D. The germline V gene has CDR1 MNHNS and CDR2 SASEGT. The CDR3 runs to 11 residues. Trimming left V 8 bases short and J 3 bases short, with 8 bases between. CDR3 nucleotides: TGTGCCAGCGAGTACAGCTACGAGCAGTACTTC. Translated, it gives CASEYSYEQYF.

A remark on this clone: The junction departs from the called germline gene at one end, perhaps through a read error. V usage is TRBV9 and J usage is TRBJ2-7; TRBD1 matches 7 bases. The CDR3 is 17 residues long. CDR1 and CDR2 (germline): SGDLS, YYNGEE. In DNA form, the CDR3 reads TGTGCCAGGAGCGCGAGAGGCCGAGGGGGCGAGATGGACGAGCAGTACTTC. It is translated as CARSARGRGGEMDEQYF.

This clone was counted a few times. This chain links TRBV11-3 with TRBJ2-3, with D possibly matching TRBD1 (5 bases). The germline gives CDR1 SGHNT, CDR2 YENEEA. The CDR3 extends over 15 amino acids. Trimming cost V 5 bases and J 0 bases, with 12 bases left between them. Written as DNA, the CDR3 is TGTGCCAGCAGCCTTGACAGAGCTAGCACAGATACGCAGTATTTT. It is translated as CASSLDRASTDTQYF.

There are a few counts of this clone. CDR3 protein: CASSEALLVRISMELFF. CDR3 sequence (DNA): TGTGCCAGCAGTGAAGCGCTTCTGGTGCGGATATCCATGGAGCTGTTTTTT. The J gene is TRBJ2-2, the V gene TRBV2; D unclear. The germline gives CDR1 SNHLY, CDR2 FYNNEI. CDR3 length: 17 residues. V shed 0 bases and J shed 10 bases, with 21 bases lying between them. Variable domain in full (rest from reference TRBV2 and TRBJ2-2): EPEVTQTPSHQVTQMGQEVILRCVPISNHLYFYWYRQILGQKVEFLVSFYNNEISEKSEIFDDQFSVERPDGSNFTLKIRSTKLEDSAMYFCASSEALLVRISMELFFGEGSRLTVL.

This chain uses TRBV4-3 with TRBJ2-2, with 15 bases lining up with TRBD2. The germline V gene encodes CDR1 LGHNA and CDR2 YSLEER. This CDR3 has 18 residues. The J segment lost 1 base and the V segment lost 2 bases, leaving 2 bases of the junction unmatched. In nucleotides, the CDR3 is TGCGCCAGCAGCCAACAGGGACTAGCGGGGGGGAACACCGGGGAGCTGTTTTTT. Amino acids: CASSQQGLAGGNTGELFF.

This chain connects TRBV6-1 to TRBJ1-1; D is unclear. Trimming shortened V by 6 bases and J by 1 base, and 9 bases separated the two germline ends. Germline-derived CDR1 and CDR2 are MNHNS and SASEGT. This CDR3 has 13 amino acids. Here the CDR3 DNA reads TGTGCCAGCAGGGTAAAAGCGAACACTGAAGCTTTCTTT. This gives the protein CASRVKANTEAFF.

The chain joins TRBV7-8 to TRBJ1-4, with D maybe TRBD1 (6 bases). Trimming removed 5 bases at V and 11 bases at J, with 15 bases between. The CDR3 runs to 13 residues. Germline assignment: CDR1 SGHVS and CDR2 FQNEAQ. The CDR3: CASSLGGRGKLFF. CDR3 in DNA: TGTGCCAGCAGCCTAGGGGGGCGCGGGAAACTGTTTTTT.

This sequence joins TRBV27 and TRBJ2-1; maybe TRBD1 (5 bases). The V end lost 3 bases, the J end lost 15 bases, and 15 bases lay between the germline ends. The CDR3 spans 12 residues. Germline values: CDR1 MNHEY, CDR2 SMNVEV (reference sequence). The chain's CDR3 is CASSFRLGVMFF. The CDR3 region has the DNA TGTGCCAGCAGTTTTCGTCTAGGGGTGATGTTCTTC.

The V gene is TRBV19, the J gene TRBJ1-5; D is unresolved. The CDR3 consists of 15 residues. The germline V gene has CDR1 LNHDA and CDR2 SQIVND (reference sequence). V was shortened by 3 bases and J by 3 bases, with 12 bases between the two germline ends. The CDR3 reads CASSIGGSNNQPQHF. The CDR3 nucleotides are TGTGCCAGTAGTATCGGAGGGAGTAACAATCAGCCCCAGCATTTT.

The chain carries TRBV28 and TRBJ1-3; the match to TRBD1 covers 7 bases. The length of the CDR3 is 14 residues. Germline V CDR1 and CDR2: MDHEN, SYDVKM. The junction had 8 bases not matched to a gene; V was cut back by 7 bases and J by 5 bases. CDR3 nucleotides: TGTGCCAGCACCCCGACAGGGAGGAGAAACACCATATATTTT. As protein: CASTPTGRRNTIYF.

The chain combines TRBV12-5 with TRBJ2-2; 12 positions match TRBD1. The junction had 2 bases not matched to a gene; V was cut back by 3 bases and J by 6 bases. The length of the CDR3 is 15 residues. Germline V gene sequence: CDR1 LGHNT, CDR2 FRNRAP. The CDR3 region has the DNA TGTGCTAGTGGTTTAGGGACAGGGGGCCCCGGGGAGCTGTTTTTT. Protein product: CASGLGTGGPGELFF.

The V gene is TRBV29-1, the J gene TRBJ2-2, with unresolved D. There are 11 residues in the CDR3. Deletions cut 4 bases from V and 2 bases from J, with 2 bases between. Germline CDR1 and CDR2: SQVTM and ANQGSEA. CDR3 sequence reads: CSVANTGELFF. CDR3 nucleotides: TGCAGCGTTGCTAACACCGGGGAGCTGTTTTTT.

The V and J genes are TRBV27 and TRBJ2-7, with 7 bases that match TRBD1. CDR1 is MNHEY and CDR2 is SMNVEV in the germline V gene (reference sequence). The CDR3 extends over 18 amino acids. V was pared by 5 bases and J by 7 bases, with 23 bases of the junction left unmatched. The CDR3 DNA reads as TGTGCCAGCAGTCCCCAAACAGGGGCTGGCATGTATCTAAGAGAGCAGTACTTC. It translates to CASSPQTGAGMYLREQYF.

This sequence joins TRBV30 and TRBJ1-5; a weak D match, TRBD1 (6 bases). The V and J ends lost 2 bases and 7 bases respectively, with 12 bases between them. The CDR3 extends over 13 amino acids. Germline loops: CDR1 GTSNPN, CDR2 SVGIG (reference sequence). CDR3 amino acids: CAWSRQVEQPQHF. CDR3 DNA: TGTGCCTGGAGTCGACAGGTTGAACAGCCCCAGCATTTT.

This clone was counted between two and nine times. V is TRBV5-1 and J is TRBJ2-7; D remains ambiguous. CDR3 length equals 13 residues. V lost 3 bases to trimming and J lost 4 bases, with 11 bases between them. Germline V CDR1 and CDR2: SGHRS, YFSETQ. The CDR3 is CASSSPRSYEQYF. CDR3 sequence (DNA): TGCGCCAGCAGCTCTCCAAGGAGTTACGAGCAGTACTTC.

The rearrangement uses TRBV5-1 and TRBJ2-6, with D perhaps TRBD2 (5 bases). V was pared by 5 bases and J by 0 bases, with 12 bases between. CDR1 is SGHRS, CDR2 YFSETQ, per germline. The CDR3 contains 16 residues. The CDR3 spells CASRERWGSGANVLTF. The CDR3 DNA is TGCGCCAGCAGAGAGCGGTGGGGCTCTGGGGCCAACGTCCTGACTTTC.

The chain links TRBV6-5 to TRBJ2-7; the match to TRBD1 covers 10 bases. J gave up 4 bases and V 4 bases, and 7 bases lay outside the gene matches. The CDR3 is made up of 15 amino acids. Germline V gene sequence: CDR1 MNHEY, CDR2 SVGAGI. In DNA, the CDR3 is TGTGCCAGCAGTTTATCAGGACAGGGGGGATACGAGCAGTACTTC. Translated, it gives CASSLSGQGGYEQYF.

V gene TRBV5-4 combines with J gene TRBJ2-7, with 7 positions matching TRBD1. The CDR3 covers 12 residues. Germline assignment: CDR1 SGHNT and CDR2 YYREEE (reference sequence). After removal of 2 bases from V and 4 bases from J, the junction contained 0 bases not matched to a gene. The CDR3 DNA follows: TGTGCCAGCAGCTTACAGGGGTACGAGCAGTACTTC. This gives the protein CASSLQGYEQYF.

This chain links TRBV29-1 with TRBJ2-7; 7 bases are shared with TRBD2. This CDR3 spans 15 amino acids. The junction had 13 bases not matched to a gene; V was cut back by 6 bases and J by 2 bases. Germline CDR1 is SQVTM and CDR2 is ANQGSEA. As DNA, the CDR3 is TGCAGCGTGGGGGGGGAGGGTGGGGGAACCTACGAGCAGTACTTC. It translates to CSVGGEGGGTYEQYF.

CDR3 sequence reads: CASRPGGGAKNIQYF. The CDR3 DNA follows: TGTGCCAGCAGACCGGGGGGCGGAGCCAAAAACATTCAGTACTTC. The V call is TRBV6-5, the J call TRBJ2-4; a possible D gene is TRBD2 (7 bases). V shed 6 bases and J shed 0 bases, with 12 bases lying between them. The CDR3 is 15 residues long. CDR1 is MNHEY, CDR2 SVGAGI, per germline.

V is TRBV7-9 and J is TRBJ1-1; TRBD1 agrees at 10 bases. The V and J ends lost 5 bases and 6 bases, in that order; junction bases with no gene match: 3. This CDR3 has 13 amino acids. Germline V lookup: CDR1 SEHNR, CDR2 FQNEAQ (reference sequence). The CDR3 DNA reads TGTGCCAGCAGCGGACAGGGGGGCCCTGAAGCTTTCTTT. Translated: CASSGQGGPEAFF.

The rearrangement links TRBV29-1 to TRBJ2-1, with D unresolved. The germline V and J ends were trimmed by 6 bases and 1 base, with 7 bases remaining between them. Germline V gene sequence: CDR1 SQVTM, CDR2 ANQGSEA. The CDR3 runs to 12 residues. This CDR3 reads CSVLKSYNEQFF. The CDR3 DNA reads TGCAGCGTACTCAAGTCCTACAATGAGCAGTTCTTC.

This chain uses TRBV7-2 with TRBJ2-7; possible D gene TRBD1, 5 bases. The V end was cut by 1 base, the J end by 6 bases, with 25 bases between. There are 18 residues in the CDR3. The germline V gene has CDR1 SGHTA and CDR2 FQGNSA. In DNA, the CDR3 is TGTGCCAGCAGCTTAGGGAGCCAGCCGGGCAGGGCTAGAGTCGAGCAGTACTTC. Protein product: CASSLGSQPGRARVEQYF.